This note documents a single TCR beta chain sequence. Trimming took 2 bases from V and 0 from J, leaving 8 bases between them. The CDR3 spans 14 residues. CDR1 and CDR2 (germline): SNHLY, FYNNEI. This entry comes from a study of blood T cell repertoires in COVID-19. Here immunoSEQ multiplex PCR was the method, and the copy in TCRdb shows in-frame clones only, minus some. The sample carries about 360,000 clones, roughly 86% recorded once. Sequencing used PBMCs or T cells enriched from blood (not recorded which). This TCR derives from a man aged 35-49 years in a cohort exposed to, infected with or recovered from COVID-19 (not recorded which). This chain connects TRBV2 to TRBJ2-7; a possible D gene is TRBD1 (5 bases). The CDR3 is CASSERTLSYEQYF. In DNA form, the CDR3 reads TGTGCCAGCAGTGAAAGGACACTCTCCTACGAGCAGTACTTC. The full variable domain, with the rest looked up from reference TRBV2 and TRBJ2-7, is EPEVTQTPSHQVTQMGQEVILRCVPISNHLYFYWYRQILGQKVEFLVSFYNNEISEKSEIFDDQFSVERPDGSNFTLKIRSTKLEDSAMYFCASSERTLSYEQYFGPGTRLTVT.